A single sample is the source of the 9 T cell receptor beta chains below, sequenced in a study of vaccination and CD4 T cells after COVID-19. Their antigens are not known. The treatment is: roughly ten-day PBMC culture with coronavirus spike peptide pools or control peptides (ViraFEST assay). The Oncomine TCR Beta short-read assay generated sequence data from the DNA of cultured CD4+ T cells. One entry per CDR3 protein results from TCRdb running MiXCR on the PCR reads. The sample carries more than 12,000 distinct CDR3 sequences, 53% recorded once. The sample was CD4+ T cells from blood, cultured in vitro, taken before SARS-CoV-2 vaccination. The receptors stem from a human donor who had recovered from COVID-19.

This clonotype showed up just a few times. The chain carries TRBV11-2 and TRBJ2-3, with TRBD2 matching over 12 bases. V lost 4 bases to trimming and J lost 6 bases; unmatched junction nucleotides: 8. The CDR3 runs 16 residues. Per germline, CDR1 SGHAT and CDR2 FQNNGV. The CDR3 DNA sequence: TGTGCCAGCAGCTGGAGACTAGCGGGAGATGTGGATACGCAGTATTTT. Translating it yields CASSWRLAGDVDTQYF. Full variable domain (remainder filled in from reference TRBV11-2 and TRBJ2-3): EAGVAQSPRYKIIEKRQSVAFWCNPISGHATLYWYQQILGQGPKLLIQFQNNGVVDDSQLPKDRFSAERLKGVDSTLKIQPAKLEDSAVYLCASSWRLAGDVDTQYFGPGTRLTVL.

The CDR3 sequence is CATSRLVGSSSYEQYF. The CDR3 coding sequence is TGTGCCACCAGCAGATTAGTCGGGTCAAGCTCCTACGAGCAGTACTTC. The V and J genes are TRBV15 and TRBJ2-7, with no clear D. CDR3 length: 16 residues. Germline lookup yields CDR1 LNHNV and CDR2 YYDKDF (reference sequence). V lost 2 bases and J 0 bases, leaving 14 bases between the germline ends.

This clonotype is classed as large. This chain joins TRBV5-4 and TRBJ2-5; 9 positions match TRBD2. The V gene end was trimmed by 4 bases and the J gene end by 3 bases; junction bases not matched to a gene: 4. Germline values: CDR1 SGHNT, CDR2 YYREEE (reference sequence). The CDR3 has 14 residues. The CDR3 sequence: CASSPTSGKETQYF. The CDR3 bases are TGTGCCAGCAGCCCGACTAGCGGTAAAGAGACCCAGTACTTC.

V and J are TRBV11-3 and TRBJ2-3; tentatively, D is TRBD1 (6 bases). The CDR3 consists of 15 residues. Per germline, CDR1 SGHNT and CDR2 YENEEA. Trimming removed 5 bases from V and 5 bases from J, with 17 bases in between. CDR3 region: CASSPSGRGIDTQYF. CDR3 in DNA: TGTGCCAGCAGCCCGAGTGGCAGGGGTATAGATACGCAGTATTTT.

This clonotype turned up a few times. The V call is TRBV27, the J call TRBJ1-2; D is perhaps TRBD1 (5 bases). The V and J ends lost 8 bases and 7 bases respectively, with 14 bases between them. This CDR3 is 12 amino acids long. Germline V CDR1 and CDR2: MNHEY, SMNVEV (reference sequence). The chain's CDR3 is CASGSGVSGYTF. CDR3 nucleotides: TGTGCCAGCGGGTCGGGGGTTAGTGGCTACACCTTC.

In this sample, this clonotype turned up once. In DNA, the CDR3 is TGTGCCAGCAGAGCTCCGGGACTAGCCAAAAACATTCAGTACTTC. Translating it yields CASRAPGLAKNIQYF. The V gene is TRBV28, the J gene TRBJ2-4; a possible D gene is TRBD2 (6 bases). The germline CDR1 and CDR2 sequences are MDHEN and SYDVKM. This CDR3 spans 15 amino acids. Trimming removed 6 bases from V and 0 bases from J, with 12 bases in between.

This clonotype was recorded only once. The chain is built from TRBV2 and TRBJ1-2, with no clear D. Trimming pared 2 bases from V and 4 bases from J, leaving 8 bases between. Germline lookup yields CDR1 SNHLY and CDR2 FYNNEI. The CDR3 is 13 amino acids. CDR3 in amino acids: CASSETAIYGYTF. CDR3 nucleotides: TGTGCCAGCAGTGAAACTGCGATCTATGGCTACACCTTC. Supplemented by reference TRBV2 and TRBJ1-2, the full variable domain reads EPEVTQTPSHQVTQMGQEVILRCVPISNHLYFYWYRQILGQKVEFLVSFYNNEISEKSEIFDDQFSVERPDGSNFTLKIRSTKLEDSAMYFCASSETAIYGYTFGSGTRLTVV.

CDR3: CASSPRVRRNGYTF. CDR3 bases: TGTGCCAGCAGTCCTCGTGTCCGGCGTAATGGCTACACCTTC. The rearrangement links TRBV12-3 or TRBV12-4 to TRBJ1-2, with D uncertain. The V gene lost 5 bases and the J gene lost 6 bases, with 16 bases spanning the gap. The CDR3 extends over 14 amino acids.

This sequence joins TRBV20-1 and TRBJ1-1; D perhaps matches TRBD1 (5 bases). The V gene's germline CDR1 is DFQATT and CDR2 SNEGSKA (reference sequence). This CDR3 has 14 residues. V dropped 6 bases and J dropped 4 bases, with 18 bases sitting between them. The CDR3 sequence: CSASAQLGGTEAFF. The DNA for the CDR3 is TGCAGTGCCTCGGCCCAACTGGGGGGCACTGAAGCTTTCTTT.